This T cell receptor beta chain came from a study of T cell repertoires in MIS-A myocarditis (dated 2022 in TCRdb). The QIAamp DNA FFPE kit was used to extract genomic DNA from formalin-fixed paraffin-embedded autopsy tissue. TCRbeta CDR3 regions were amplified with the immunoSEQ bias-controlled multiplex PCR and sequenced at high throughput. The study's own analysis went as follows. CDR3 sequences were collapsed and filtered by the immunoSEQ vendor pipeline to quantify abundance and frequency of each unique TCRbeta CDR3. Using a 90% global sequence identity threshold, CD-HIT clustered dominant CDR3 amino acid sequences together with SARS-CoV-2-specific ImmuneCODE TCRbeta sequences. Clones at frequencies from 0.1 to 1 were categorized as hyperexpanded, and clones at frequencies from 0.01 to 0.1 were categorized as large. The CDR3 amino acid sequences and the V and J gene assignments of the dominant clones were confirmed with MiXCR. The R stringdist package was used to calculate Levenshtein distances between the patient clonotypes and the ImmuneCODE hits. Sourced from immuneACCESS, this table was stored by TCRdb with only in-frame sequences that have V and J called. A share of the clones is absent; for the studies checked, an unresolved V gene accounts for under half, and the remainder has no known explanation. The DNA gave D and trimming, while V, J and clone size come from that table. The sample table records 15,000 or so clones; about 67% of these occur just once. Roughly 61% of the sample goes to the ten largest clones.

The CDR3 starts with the cysteine, ends with the phenylalanine, and has 15 residues. Only the CDR3 part of the read is kept: 45 bases, read in frame from the first base. According to the germline V gene, CDR1 reads SGHRS and CDR2 reads YFSETQ. V and J are truncated by 1 base and 8 bases respectively, leaving an intervening sequence of 15 bases. In regard to this clone: Its antigen is unknown. It has no much larger one-base neighbor in the sample; base qualities were not kept.

In this chain, TRBV5-1 is recombined with TRBJ1-4; the best D guess is TRBD1, with 6 bases matching. Input material: left ventricle heart tissue obtained at autopsy. The cell subset or site label of this sample denotes: cardiac tissue sample (left or right ventricle, interventricular septum, or pericardium). The sequence was collected from a man aged 18 to 35 with fulminant myocarditis from multisystem inflammatory syndrome in adults (MIS-A) after COVID-19. The DNA is TGCGCCAGCAGCTTGAGTTTCGGTCAGGGGGAAAAACTGTTTTTT. Its translation is CASSLSFGQGEKLFF.